This T cell receptor (beta chain) was sequenced for a study of OX40 agonist ivuxolimab in advanced cancers. About the research overall: The patients received agonistic anti-OX40 (CD134) antibody ivuxolimab. Partial responses occurred in three patients (one hepatocellular carcinoma, two cutaneous melanoma). Head and neck, renal cell, melanoma or hepatocellular carcinoma were the cancers that dose-escalation patients had. Whole-study results and caveats: The mean number of expanded clones was higher in CD8+ T cells than in CD4+.

On this clone itself: No antigen is known for it.

The germline V gene encodes CDR1 SGDLS and CDR2 YYNGEE. V was pared by 2 bases and J by 4 bases, with 15 bases between. There are 15 residues in the CDR3. Method: immunoSEQ multiplex PCR; TCRdb's copy keeps in-frame clones and lacks some. The sample shows 55,000 to 75,000 clones, about 90% of them seen only once. This receptor was taken from an adult with an advanced solid tumor such as melanoma, head and neck, liver or kidney cancer. The rearrangement joins TRBV9 to TRBJ2-5; TRBD2 might be the D (7 bases). Source: CD4+ or CD8+ T cells sorted from blood, taken in a trial of the OX40 agonist ivuxolimab. The CDR3 DNA reads TGTGCCAGCAGCGTGGGAGGGGGGTACGCAGAGACCCAGTACTTC. Protein: CASSVGGGYAETQYF.